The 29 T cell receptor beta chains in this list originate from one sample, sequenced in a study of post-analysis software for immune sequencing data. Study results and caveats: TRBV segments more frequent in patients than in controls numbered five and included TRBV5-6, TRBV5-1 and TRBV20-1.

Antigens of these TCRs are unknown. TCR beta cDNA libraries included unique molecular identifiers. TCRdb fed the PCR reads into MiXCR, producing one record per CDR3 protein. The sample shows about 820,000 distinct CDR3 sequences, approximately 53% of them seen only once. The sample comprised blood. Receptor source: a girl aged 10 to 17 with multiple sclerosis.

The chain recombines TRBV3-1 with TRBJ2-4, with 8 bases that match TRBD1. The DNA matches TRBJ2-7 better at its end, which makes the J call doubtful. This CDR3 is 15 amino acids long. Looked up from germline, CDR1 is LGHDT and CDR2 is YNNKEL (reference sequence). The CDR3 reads CASSQTGRGQDEQYF. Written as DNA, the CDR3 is TGTGCCAGCAGCCAAACCGGCAGGGGGCAAGACGAGCAGTACTTC.

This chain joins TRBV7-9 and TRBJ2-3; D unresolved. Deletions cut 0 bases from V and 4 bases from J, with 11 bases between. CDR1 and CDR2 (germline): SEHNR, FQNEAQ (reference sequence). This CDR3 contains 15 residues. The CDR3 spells CASSLARTFADTQYF. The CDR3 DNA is TGTGCCAGCAGCTTAGCGAGGACCTTCGCAGATACGCAGTATTTT. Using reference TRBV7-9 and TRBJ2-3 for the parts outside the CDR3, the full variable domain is DTGVSQNPRHKITKRGQNVTFRCDPISEHNRLYWYRQTLGQGPEFLTYFQNEAQLEKSRLLSDRFSAERPKGSFSTLEIQRTEQGDSAMYLCASSLARTFADTQYFGPGTRLTVL.

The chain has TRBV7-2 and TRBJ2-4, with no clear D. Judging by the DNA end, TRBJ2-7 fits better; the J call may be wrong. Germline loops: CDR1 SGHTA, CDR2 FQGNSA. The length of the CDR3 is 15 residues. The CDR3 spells CASSLSGVGGYEQYF. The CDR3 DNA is TGTGCCAGCAGCTTATCTGGGGTCGGCGGCTACGAGCAGTACTTC.

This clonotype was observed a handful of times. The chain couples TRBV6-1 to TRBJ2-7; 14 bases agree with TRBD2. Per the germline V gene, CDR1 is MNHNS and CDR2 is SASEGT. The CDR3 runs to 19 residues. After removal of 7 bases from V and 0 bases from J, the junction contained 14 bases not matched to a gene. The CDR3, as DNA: TGTGCCAGCAAGACGATCCCCGGGACTAGCGGGGGAAGCTCCTACGAGCAGTACTTC. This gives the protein CASKTIPGTSGGSSYEQYF.

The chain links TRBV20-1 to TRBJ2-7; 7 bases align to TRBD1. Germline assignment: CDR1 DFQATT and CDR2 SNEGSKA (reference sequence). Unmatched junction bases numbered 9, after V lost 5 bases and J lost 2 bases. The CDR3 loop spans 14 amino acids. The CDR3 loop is CSAETGSPAYEQYF. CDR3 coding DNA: TGCAGTGCTGAGACAGGGTCCCCTGCCTACGAGCAGTACTTC.

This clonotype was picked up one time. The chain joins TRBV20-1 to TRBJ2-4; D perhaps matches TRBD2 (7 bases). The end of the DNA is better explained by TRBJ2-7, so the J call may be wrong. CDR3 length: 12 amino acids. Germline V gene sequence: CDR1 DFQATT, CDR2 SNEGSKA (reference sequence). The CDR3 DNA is TGCAGTGCGTCAGAGGGGGGGCGCGAGCAGTACTTC. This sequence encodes CSASEGGREQYF.

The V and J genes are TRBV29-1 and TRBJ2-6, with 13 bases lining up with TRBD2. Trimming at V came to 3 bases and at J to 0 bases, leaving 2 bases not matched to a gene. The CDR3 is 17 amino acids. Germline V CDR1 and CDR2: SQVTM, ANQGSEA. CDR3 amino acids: CSVEGLAGFSGANVLTF. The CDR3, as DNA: TGCAGCGTTGAGGGACTAGCGGGGTTCTCTGGGGCCAACGTCCTGACTTTC.

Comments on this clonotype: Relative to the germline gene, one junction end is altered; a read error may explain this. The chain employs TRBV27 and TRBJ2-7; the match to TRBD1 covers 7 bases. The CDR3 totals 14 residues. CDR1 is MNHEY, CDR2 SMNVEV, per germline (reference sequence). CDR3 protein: CASRLGTDSEEQYF. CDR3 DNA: TGCGCCAGCAGACTCGGGACAGACTCTGAAGAGCAGTACTTC.

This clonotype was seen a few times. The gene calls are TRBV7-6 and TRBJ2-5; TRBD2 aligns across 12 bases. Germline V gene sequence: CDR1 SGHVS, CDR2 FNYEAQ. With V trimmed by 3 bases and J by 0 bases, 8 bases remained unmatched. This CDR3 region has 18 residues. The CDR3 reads CASSFYLAGGLYQETQYF. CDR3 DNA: TGTGCCAGCAGCTTTTACCTAGCGGGAGGGTTGTACCAAGAGACCCAGTACTTC. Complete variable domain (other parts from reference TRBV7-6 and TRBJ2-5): GAGVSQSPRYKVTKRGQDVALRCDPISGHVSLYWYRQALGQGPEFLTYFNYEAQQDKSGLPNDRFSAERPEGSISTLTIQRTEQRDSAMYRCASSFYLAGGLYQETQYFGPGTRLLVL.

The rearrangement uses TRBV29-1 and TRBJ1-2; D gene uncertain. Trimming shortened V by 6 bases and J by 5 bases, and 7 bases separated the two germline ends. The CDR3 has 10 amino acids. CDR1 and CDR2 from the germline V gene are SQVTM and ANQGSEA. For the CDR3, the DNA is TGCAGCGTGACAACGTATGGCTACACCTTC. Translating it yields CSVTTYGYTF.

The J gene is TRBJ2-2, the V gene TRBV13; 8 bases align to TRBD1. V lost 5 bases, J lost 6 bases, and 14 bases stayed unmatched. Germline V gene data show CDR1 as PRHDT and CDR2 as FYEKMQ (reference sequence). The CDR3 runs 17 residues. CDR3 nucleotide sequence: TGTGCCAGCAGCCTCCGGACAGGGCTAATGGTCCCCGGGGAGCTGTTTTTT. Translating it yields CASSLRTGLMVPGELFF.

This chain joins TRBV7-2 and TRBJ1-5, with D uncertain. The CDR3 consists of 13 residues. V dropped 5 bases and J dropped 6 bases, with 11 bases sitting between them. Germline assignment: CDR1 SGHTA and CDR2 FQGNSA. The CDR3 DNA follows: TGTGCCAGCAGCCTAGACAAGGGTCAGCCCCAGCATTTT. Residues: CASSLDKGQPQHF.

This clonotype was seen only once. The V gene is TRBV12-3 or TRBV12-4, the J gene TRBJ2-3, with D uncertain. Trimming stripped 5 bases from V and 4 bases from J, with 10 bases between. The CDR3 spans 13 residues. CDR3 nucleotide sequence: TGTGCCAGCAGTATACTGATACCAGATACGCAGTATTTT. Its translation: CASSILIPDTQYF.

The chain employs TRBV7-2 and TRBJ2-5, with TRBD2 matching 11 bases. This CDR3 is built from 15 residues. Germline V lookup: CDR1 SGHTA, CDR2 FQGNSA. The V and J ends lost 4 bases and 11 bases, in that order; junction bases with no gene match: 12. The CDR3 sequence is CASSSPSGRRHEQYF. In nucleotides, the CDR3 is TGTGCCAGCAGCTCCCCTAGCGGGAGGCGCCATGAGCAGTACTTC.

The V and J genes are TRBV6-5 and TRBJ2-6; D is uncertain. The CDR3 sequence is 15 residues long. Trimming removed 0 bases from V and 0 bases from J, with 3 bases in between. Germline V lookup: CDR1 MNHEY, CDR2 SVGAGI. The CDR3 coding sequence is TGTGCCAGCAGTTACTCGAACTCTGGGGCCAACGTCCTGACTTTC. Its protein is CASSYSNSGANVLTF.

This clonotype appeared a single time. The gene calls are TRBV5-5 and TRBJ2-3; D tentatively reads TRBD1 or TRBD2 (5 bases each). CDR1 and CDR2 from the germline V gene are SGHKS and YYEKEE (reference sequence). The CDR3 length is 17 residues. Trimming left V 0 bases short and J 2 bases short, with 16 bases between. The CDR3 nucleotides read TGTGCCAGCAGCTTGGCCGCAGGGACCGCTTTCACAGATACGCAGTATTTT. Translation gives CASSLAAGTAFTDTQYF.

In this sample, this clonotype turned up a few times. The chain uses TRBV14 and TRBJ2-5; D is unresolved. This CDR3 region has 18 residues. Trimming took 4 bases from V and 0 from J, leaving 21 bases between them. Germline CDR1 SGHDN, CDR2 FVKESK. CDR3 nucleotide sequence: TGTGCCAGCAGCCGGTTACCCCACGGCGCGGTGGACCAAGAGACCCAGTACTTC. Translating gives CASSRLPHGAVDQETQYF.

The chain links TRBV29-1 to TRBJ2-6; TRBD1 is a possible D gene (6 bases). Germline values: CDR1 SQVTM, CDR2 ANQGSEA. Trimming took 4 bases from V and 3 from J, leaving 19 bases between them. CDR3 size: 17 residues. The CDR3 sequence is CSVVSGVGLGGANVLTF. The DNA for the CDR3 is TGCAGCGTTGTATCAGGGGTGGGTTTAGGTGGGGCCAACGTCCTGACTTTC.

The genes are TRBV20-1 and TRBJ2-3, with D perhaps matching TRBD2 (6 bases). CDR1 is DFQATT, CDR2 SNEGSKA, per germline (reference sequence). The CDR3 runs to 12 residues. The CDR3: CRISGEGDTQYF. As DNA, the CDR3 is TGCAGGATTAGCGGAGAGGGGGATACGCAGTATTTT.

The CDR3, as DNA: TGCGCCAGCAGCCGCCCGTTAGAAGAGACCCAGTACTTC. It translates to CASSRPLEETQYF. The chain links TRBV4-1 to TRBJ2-5; D call uncertain. CDR1 is MGHRA, CDR2 YSYEKL, per germline. The CDR3 is made up of 13 amino acids. The ends were cut back, 4 bases at V and 3 bases at J, with 9 bases in the middle.

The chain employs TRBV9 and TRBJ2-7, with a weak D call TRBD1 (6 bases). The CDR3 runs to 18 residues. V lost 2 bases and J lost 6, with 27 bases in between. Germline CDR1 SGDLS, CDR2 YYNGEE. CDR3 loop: CASSVSNSGTFGPIEQYF. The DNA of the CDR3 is TGTGCCAGCAGCGTGTCGAATTCCGGGACATTCGGACCAATCGAGCAGTACTTC.

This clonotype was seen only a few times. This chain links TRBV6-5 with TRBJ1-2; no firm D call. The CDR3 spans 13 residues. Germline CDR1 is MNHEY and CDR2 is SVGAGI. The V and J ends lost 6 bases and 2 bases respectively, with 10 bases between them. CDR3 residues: CASRITVNYGYTF. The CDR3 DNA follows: TGTGCCAGCAGGATCACAGTCAACTATGGCTACACCTTC.

The CDR3 here is CSARDPGQGAPNQPQHF. The CDR3 region has the DNA TGCAGTGCTAGAGATCCGGGACAGGGGGCACCGAATCAGCCCCAGCATTTT. V is TRBV20-1 and J is TRBJ1-5, with 12 bases fitting TRBD1. The germline gives CDR1 DFQATT, CDR2 SNEGSKA (reference sequence). The CDR3 runs to 17 residues. Trimming removed 0 bases from V and 4 bases from J; junction bases left unmatched: 7.

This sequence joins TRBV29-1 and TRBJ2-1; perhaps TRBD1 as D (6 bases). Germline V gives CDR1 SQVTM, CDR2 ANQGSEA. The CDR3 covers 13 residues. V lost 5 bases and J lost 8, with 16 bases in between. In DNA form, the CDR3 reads TGCAGCGTTTCCACAGGGATATTGGATGAGCAGTTCTTC. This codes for CSVSTGILDEQFF.

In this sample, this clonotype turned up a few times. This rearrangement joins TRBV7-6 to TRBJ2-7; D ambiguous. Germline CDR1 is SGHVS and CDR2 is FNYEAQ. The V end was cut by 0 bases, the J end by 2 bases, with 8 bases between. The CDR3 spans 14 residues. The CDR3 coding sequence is TGTGCCAGCAGCTTAGCGGCCTTCACCTACGAGCAGTACTTC. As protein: CASSLAAFTYEQYF.

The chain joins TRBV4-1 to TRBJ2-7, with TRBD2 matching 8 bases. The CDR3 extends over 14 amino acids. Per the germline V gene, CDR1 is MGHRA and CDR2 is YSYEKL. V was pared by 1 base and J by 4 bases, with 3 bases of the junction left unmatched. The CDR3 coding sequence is TGCGCCAGCAGCCAAGGGGGCGGGGGGTACGAGCAGTACTTC. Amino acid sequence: CASSQGGGGYEQYF.

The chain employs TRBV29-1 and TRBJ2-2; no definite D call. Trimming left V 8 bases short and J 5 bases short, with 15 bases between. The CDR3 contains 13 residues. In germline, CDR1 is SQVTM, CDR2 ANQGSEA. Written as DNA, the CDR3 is TGCAGCTTTGGGTCGGTCGCGACCGGGGAGCTGTTTTTT. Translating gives CSFGSVATGELFF.

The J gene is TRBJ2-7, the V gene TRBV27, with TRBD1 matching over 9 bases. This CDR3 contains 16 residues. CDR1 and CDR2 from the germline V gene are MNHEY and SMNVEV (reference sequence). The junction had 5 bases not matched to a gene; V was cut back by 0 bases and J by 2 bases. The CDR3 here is CASSLSRDRVPYEQYF. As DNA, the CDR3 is TGTGCCAGCAGTTTATCCCGGGACAGGGTCCCCTACGAGCAGTACTTC.

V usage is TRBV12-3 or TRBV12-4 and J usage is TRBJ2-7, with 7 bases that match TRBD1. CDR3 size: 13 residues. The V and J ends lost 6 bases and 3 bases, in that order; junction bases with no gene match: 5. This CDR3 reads CASRRDRFYEQYF. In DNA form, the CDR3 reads TGTGCCAGCAGACGGGACAGATTCTACGAGCAGTACTTC.